Here is one T cell receptor beta chain with its context. Using a J-beta primer mix together with a sample-barcoded 5' primer, a second PCR was run for roughly 6 to 12 cycles. The authors tagged each cDNA molecule using a template-switch adaptor with 12 random nucleotides. One entry per CDR3 protein, called by TCRdb with MiXCR from the 5' RACE reads. The sample yields 1.8 million or so distinct CDR3 sequences, about two fifths seen once. The entry originates in a study of blood T cells in healthy people across ages. The CDR3 extends over 15 amino acids. Germline loops: CDR1 DFQATT, CDR2 SNEGSKA (reference sequence). The V and J ends lost 1 base and 2 bases respectively, with 9 bases between them. Extractions gave at least 5.5 micrograms of total RNA per sample.

The chain recombines TRBV20-1 with TRBJ1-6; D is ambiguous. This receptor was taken from a human donor in good health. Sequenced sample: blood. CDR3 protein: CSARVGAAYNSPLHF. The CDR3 DNA reads TGCAGTGCTAGAGTGGGAGCAGCCTATAATTCACCCCTCCACTTT.